The count of the clone carrying this T cell receptor beta chain is one. This sample is part of a study of blood T cell repertoires in COVID-19. Germline lookup yields CDR1 LGHDT and CDR2 YNNKEL (reference sequence). The CDR3 has 15 amino acids. The germline V and J ends were trimmed by 1 base and 7 bases, with 16 bases remaining between them. Sequenced by immunoSEQ multiplex PCR; TCRdb stores in-frame clones only, minus some. The sample contains hundreds of thousands of clones, approximately 79% of which appear only once. The sequence was collected from a woman between 35 and 50 years old with active or convalescent COVID-19. The source material was peripheral blood. V and J are TRBV3-1 (or the pseudogene TRBV3-2) and TRBJ1-1; D gene ambiguous. The CDR3, as DNA: TGTGCCAGCAGCCAAGTGGTCCTCCTAGGAGGTGAAGCTTTCTTT. Amino acids: CASSQVVLLGGEAFF.